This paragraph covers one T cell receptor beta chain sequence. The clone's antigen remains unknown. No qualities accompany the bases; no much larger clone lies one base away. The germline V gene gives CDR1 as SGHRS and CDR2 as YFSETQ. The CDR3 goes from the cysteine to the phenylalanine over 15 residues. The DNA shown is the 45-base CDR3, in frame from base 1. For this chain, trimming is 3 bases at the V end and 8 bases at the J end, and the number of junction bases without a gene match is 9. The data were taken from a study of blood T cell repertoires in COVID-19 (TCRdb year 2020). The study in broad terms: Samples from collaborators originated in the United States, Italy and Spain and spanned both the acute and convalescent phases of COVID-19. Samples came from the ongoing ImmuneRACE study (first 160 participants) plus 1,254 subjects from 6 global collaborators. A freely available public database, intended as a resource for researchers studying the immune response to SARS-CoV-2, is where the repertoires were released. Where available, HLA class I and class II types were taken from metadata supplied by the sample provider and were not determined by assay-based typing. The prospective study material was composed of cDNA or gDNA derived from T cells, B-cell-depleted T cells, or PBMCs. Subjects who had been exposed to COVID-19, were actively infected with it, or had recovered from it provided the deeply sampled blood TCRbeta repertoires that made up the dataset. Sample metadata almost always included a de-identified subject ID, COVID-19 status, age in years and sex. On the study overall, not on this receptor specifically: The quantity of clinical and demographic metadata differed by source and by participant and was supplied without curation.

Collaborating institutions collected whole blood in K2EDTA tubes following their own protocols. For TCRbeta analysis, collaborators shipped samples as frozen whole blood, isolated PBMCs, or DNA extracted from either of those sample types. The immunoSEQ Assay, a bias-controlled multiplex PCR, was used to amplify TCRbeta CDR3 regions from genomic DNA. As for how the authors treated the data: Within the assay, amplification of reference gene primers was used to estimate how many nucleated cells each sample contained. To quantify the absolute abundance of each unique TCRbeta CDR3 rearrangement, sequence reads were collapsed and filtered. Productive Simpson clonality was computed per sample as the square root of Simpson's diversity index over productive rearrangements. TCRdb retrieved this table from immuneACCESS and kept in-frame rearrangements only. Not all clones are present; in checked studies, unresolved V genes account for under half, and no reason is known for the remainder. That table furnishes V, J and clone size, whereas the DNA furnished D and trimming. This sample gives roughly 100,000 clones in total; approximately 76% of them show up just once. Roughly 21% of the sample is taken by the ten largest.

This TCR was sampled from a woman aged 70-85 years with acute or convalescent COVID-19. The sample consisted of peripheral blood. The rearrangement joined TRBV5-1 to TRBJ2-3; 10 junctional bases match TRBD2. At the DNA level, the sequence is TGCGCCAGCAGCTGGACCGGGACTAGCGAGGGTACGCAGTATTTT. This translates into CASSWTGTSEGTQYF.